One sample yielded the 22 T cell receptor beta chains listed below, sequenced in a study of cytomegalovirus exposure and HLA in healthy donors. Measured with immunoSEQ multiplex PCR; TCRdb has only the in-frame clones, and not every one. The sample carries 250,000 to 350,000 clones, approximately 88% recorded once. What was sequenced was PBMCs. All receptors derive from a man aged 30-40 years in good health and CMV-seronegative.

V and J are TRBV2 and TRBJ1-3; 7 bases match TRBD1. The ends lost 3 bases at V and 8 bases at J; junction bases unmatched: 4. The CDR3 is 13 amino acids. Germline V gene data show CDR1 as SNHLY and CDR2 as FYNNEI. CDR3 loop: CASSEGRGYTIYF. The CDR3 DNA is TGTGCCAGCAGTGAGGGCAGGGGGTACACCATATATTTT.

The CDR3: CASSTSGGVETQYF. The CDR3 coding sequence is TGTGCCAGCAGTACTAGCGGGGGGGTGGAGACCCAGTACTTC. V and J are TRBV6-5 and TRBJ2-5; TRBD2 matches at 13 bases. With V trimmed by 5 bases and J by 5 bases, 2 bases remained unmatched. Per the germline V gene, CDR1 is MNHEY and CDR2 is SVGAGI. The CDR3 length is 14 residues.

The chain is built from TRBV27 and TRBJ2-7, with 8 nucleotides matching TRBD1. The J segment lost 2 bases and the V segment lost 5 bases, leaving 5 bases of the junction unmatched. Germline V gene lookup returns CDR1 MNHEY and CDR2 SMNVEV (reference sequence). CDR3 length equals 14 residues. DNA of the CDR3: TGTGCCAGCAGTGGGGCGGGACAGGCCTACGAGCAGTACTTC. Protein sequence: CASSGAGQAYEQYF.

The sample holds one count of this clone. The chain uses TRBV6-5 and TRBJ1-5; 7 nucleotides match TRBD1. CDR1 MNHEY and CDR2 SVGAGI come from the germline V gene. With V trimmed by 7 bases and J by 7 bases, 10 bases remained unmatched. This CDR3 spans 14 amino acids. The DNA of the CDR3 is TGTGCCAGCAAAAGCACAGGGGTCGTGCAGCCCCAGCATTTT. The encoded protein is CASKSTGVVQPQHF.

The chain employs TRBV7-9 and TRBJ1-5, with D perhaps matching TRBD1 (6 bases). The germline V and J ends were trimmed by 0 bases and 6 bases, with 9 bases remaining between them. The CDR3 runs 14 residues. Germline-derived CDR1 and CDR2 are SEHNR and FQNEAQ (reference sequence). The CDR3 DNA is TGTGCCAGCAGCTTAGCTACAGGGAGTCAGCCCCAGCATTTT. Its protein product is CASSLATGSQPQHF. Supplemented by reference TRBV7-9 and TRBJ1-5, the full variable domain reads DTGVSQNPRHKITKRGQNVTFRCDPISEHNRLYWYRQTLGQGPEFLTYFQNEAQLEKSRLLSDRFSAERPKGSFSTLEIQRTEQGDSAMYLCASSLATGSQPQHFGDGTRLSIL.

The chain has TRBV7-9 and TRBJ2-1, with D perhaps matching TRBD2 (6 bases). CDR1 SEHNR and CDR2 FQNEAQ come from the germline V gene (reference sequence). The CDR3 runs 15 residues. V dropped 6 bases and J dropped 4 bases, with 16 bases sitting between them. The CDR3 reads CASRPGTGAYNEQFF. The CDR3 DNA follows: TGTGCCAGCAGACCCGGGACTGGGGCGTACAATGAGCAGTTCTTC.

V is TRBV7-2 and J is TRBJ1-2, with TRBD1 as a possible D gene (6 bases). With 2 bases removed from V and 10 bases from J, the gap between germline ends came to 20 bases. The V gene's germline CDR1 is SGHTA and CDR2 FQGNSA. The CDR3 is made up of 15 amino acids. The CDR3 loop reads CASSLSGARRNTYTF. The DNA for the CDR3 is TGTGCCAGCAGCTTATCAGGGGCGCGTAGGAATACCTACACCTTC.

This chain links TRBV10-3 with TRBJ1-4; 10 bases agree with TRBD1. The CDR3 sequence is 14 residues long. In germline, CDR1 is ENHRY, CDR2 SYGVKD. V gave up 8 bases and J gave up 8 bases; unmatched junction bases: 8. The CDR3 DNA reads TGTGCCATCGCCCGACAGGGGGCGGAAGAAAAACTGTTTTTT. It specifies CAIARQGAEEKLFF.

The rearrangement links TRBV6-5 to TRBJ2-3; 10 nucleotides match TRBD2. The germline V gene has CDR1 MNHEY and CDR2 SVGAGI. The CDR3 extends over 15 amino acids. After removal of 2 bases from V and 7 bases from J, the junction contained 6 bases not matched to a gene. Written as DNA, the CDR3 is TGTGCCAGCAGTTACAGCGGGGGGGGCCGGTATACGCAGTATTTT. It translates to CASSYSGGGRYTQYF.

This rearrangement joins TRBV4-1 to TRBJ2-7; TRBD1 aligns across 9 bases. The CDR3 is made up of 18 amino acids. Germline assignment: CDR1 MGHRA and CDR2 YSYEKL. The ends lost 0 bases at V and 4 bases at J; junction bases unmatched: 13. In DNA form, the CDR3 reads TGCGCCAGCAGCCAAGATCTTGGGGAGGGGACAGGGAGGTACGAGCAGTACTTC. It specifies CASSQDLGEGTGRYEQYF.

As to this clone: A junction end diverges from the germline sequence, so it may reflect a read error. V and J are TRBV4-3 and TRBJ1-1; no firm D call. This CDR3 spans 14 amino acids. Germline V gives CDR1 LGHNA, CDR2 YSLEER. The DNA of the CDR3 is TGCGCCAGCAGCCAAGTGTGGGAGAACGCTGAAGCTTTCTTT. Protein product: CASSQVWENAEAFF.

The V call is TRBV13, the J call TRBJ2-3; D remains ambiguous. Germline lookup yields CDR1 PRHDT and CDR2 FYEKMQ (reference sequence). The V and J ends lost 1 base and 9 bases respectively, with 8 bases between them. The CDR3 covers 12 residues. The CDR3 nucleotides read TGTGCCAGCAGCTTAGAGTGGCAGACGCAGTATTTT. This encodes CASSLEWQTQYF. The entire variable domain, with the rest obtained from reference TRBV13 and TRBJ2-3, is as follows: AAGVIQSPRHLIKEKRETATLKCYPIPRHDTVYWYQQGPGQDPQFLISFYEKMQSDKGSIPDRFSAQQFSDYHSELNMSSLELGDSALYFCASSLEWQTQYFGPGTRLTVL.

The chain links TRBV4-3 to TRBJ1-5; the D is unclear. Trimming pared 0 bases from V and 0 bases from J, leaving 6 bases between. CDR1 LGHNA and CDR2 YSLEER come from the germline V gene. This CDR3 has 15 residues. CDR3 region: CASSQERDSNQPQHF. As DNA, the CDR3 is TGCGCCAGCAGCCAAGAGAGGGATAGCAATCAGCCCCAGCATTTT.

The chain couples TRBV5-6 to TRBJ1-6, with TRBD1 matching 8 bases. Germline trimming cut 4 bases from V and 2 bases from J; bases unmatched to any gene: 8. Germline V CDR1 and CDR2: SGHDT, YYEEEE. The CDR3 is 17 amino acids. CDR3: CASSPWTGPTYNSPLHF. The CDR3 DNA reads TGTGCCAGCAGCCCATGGACAGGGCCTACCTATAATTCACCCCTCCACTTT.

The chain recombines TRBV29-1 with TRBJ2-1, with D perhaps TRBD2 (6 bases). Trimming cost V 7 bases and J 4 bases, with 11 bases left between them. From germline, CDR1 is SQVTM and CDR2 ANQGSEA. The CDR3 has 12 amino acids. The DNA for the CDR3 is TGCAGCGGCCGGAGGGAGTACAATGAGCAGTTCTTC. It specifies CSGRREYNEQFF.

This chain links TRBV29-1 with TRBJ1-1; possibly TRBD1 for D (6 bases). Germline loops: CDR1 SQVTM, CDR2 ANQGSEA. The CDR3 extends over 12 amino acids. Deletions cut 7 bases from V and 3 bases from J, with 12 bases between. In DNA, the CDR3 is TGCAGCGGGCAGGGGCTTGACACTGAAGCTTTCTTT. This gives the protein CSGQGLDTEAFF.

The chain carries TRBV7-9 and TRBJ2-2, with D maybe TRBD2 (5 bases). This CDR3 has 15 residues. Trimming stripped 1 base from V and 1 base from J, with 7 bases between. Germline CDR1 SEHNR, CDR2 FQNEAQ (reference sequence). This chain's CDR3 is CASSLGERNTGELFF. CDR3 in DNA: TGTGCCAGCAGCTTAGGGGAGAGGAACACCGGGGAGCTGTTTTTT.

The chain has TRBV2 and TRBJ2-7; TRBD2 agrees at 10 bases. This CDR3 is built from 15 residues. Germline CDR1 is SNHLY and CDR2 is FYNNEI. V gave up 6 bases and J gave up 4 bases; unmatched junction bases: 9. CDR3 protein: CASRIGLAGVYEQYF. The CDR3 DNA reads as TGTGCCAGCAGAATAGGTCTAGCGGGGGTTTACGAGCAGTACTTC.

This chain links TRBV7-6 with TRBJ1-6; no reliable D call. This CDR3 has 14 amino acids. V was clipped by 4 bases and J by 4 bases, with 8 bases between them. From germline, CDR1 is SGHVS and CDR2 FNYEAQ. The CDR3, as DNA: TGTGCCAGCAGCTCTGGCGGGTATAATTCACCCCTCCACTTT. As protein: CASSSGGYNSPLHF.

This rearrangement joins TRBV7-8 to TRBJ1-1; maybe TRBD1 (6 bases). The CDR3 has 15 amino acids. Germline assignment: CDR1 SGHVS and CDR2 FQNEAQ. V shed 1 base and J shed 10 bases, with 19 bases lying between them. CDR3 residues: CASSLGGRGSFGAFF. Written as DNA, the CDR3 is TGTGCCAGCAGCTTAGGCGGCAGGGGAAGCTTTGGAGCTTTCTTT.

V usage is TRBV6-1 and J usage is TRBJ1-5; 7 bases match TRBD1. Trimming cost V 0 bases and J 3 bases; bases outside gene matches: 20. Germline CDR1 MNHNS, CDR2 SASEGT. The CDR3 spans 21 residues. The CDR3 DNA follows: TGTGCCAGCAGTGAAGCCATATTTATGGTTGAAGACAGGGCCGCCAATCAGCCCCAGCATTTT. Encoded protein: CASSEAIFMVEDRAANQPQHF.

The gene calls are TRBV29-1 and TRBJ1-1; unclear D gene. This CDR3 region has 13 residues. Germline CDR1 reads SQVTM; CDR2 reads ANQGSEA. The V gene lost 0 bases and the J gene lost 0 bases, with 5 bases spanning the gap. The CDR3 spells CSVEDYMNTEAFF. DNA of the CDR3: TGCAGCGTTGAAGATTATATGAACACTGAAGCTTTCTTT. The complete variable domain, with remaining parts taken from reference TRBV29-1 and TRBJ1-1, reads SAVISQKPSRDICQRGTSLTIQCQVDSQVTMMFWYRQQPGQSLTLIATANQGSEATYESGFVIDKFPISRPNLTFSTLTVSNMSPEDSSIYLCSVEDYMNTEAFFGQGTRLTVV.